These 17 T cell receptor beta chains were sequenced from one sample in a study of cytomegalovirus exposure and HLA in healthy donors (dated by TCRdb to 2016 to 2017). Library preparation was by the immunoSEQ multiplex PCR assay. A mixture of 60 forward primers for TCR Vbeta segments and 13 reverse primers for TCR Jbeta segments was used in the multiplex PCR. Entries here come from immuneACCESS through TCRdb and include only in-frame sequences with V and J called. Some clones fail to appear in such tables; in the studies checked, an unresolved V gene covers under half of the shortfall, and the cause of the remainder is unknown. The sample data list tens of thousands of clones, and 65% to 70% of these were observed just once. 15% to 20% of the sample is in the top ten clones. The sample was PBMCs. These receptors were obtained from a man aged 35 to 55 in good health and CMV-seropositive.

This sequence joins TRBV30 and TRBJ2-1; TRBD2 aligns across 8 bases. This CDR3 has 13 residues. With V trimmed by 0 bases and J by 8 bases, 3 bases remained unmatched. Germline V gene sequence: CDR1 GTSNPN, CDR2 SVGIG (reference sequence). CDR3 in DNA: TGTGCCTGGAGTGTAAGGACTAGCCATGAGCAGTTCTTC. It specifies CAWSVRTSHEQFF.

Written as DNA, the CDR3 is TGTGCCAGCTCAGACGGACAGTACCAAGAGACCCAGTACTTC. Its translation: CASSDGQYQETQYF. J is TRBJ2-5 and V is TRBV18; possibly TRBD1 for D (6 bases). The CDR3 length is 14 residues. The V end was cut by 5 bases, the J end by 0 bases, with 10 bases between. The germline V gene has CDR1 KGHSH and CDR2 LQKENI.

The V gene is TRBV5-1, the J gene TRBJ2-1, with 12 bases identical to TRBD2. The junction had 6 bases not matched to a gene; V was cut back by 4 bases and J by 7 bases. CDR3 length equals 15 residues. Germline V lookup: CDR1 SGHRS, CDR2 YFSETQ. The CDR3 reads CASSVTSGRINEQFF. In nucleotides, the CDR3 is TGCGCCAGCAGCGTGACTAGCGGGAGAATTAATGAGCAGTTCTTC. The full variable domain, its missing parts supplied by reference TRBV5-1 and TRBJ2-1, is KAGVTQTPRYLIKTRGQQVTLSCSPISGHRSVSWYQQTPGQGLQFLFEYFSETQRNKGNFPGRFSGRQFSNSRSEMNVSTLELGDSALYLCASSVTSGRINEQFFGPGTRLTVL.

The chain joins TRBV7-6 to TRBJ2-1; 13 bases line up with TRBD2. The germline CDR1 and CDR2 sequences are SGHVS and FNYEAQ. Trimming removed 5 bases from V and 7 bases from J; junction bases left unmatched: 11. The CDR3 contains 17 residues. The CDR3 reads CASSQRTSGRRVNEQFF. The CDR3 DNA follows: TGTGCCAGCAGCCAGAGGACTAGCGGGAGAAGAGTAAATGAGCAGTTCTTC. Looking up the rest from reference TRBV7-6 and TRBJ2-1 gives the full variable domain: GAGVSQSPRYKVTKRGQDVALRCDPISGHVSLYWYRQALGQGPEFLTYFNYEAQQDKSGLPNDRFSAERPEGSISTLTIQRTEQRDSAMYRCASSQRTSGRRVNEQFFGPGTRLTVL.

This chain connects TRBV7-3 to TRBJ1-1; 8 nucleotides agree with TRBD1. With 3 bases clipped from V and 5 bases from J, the junction kept 5 bases outside the gene matches. CDR3 size: 14 residues. In germline, CDR1 is SGHTA, CDR2 FQGTGA. This chain's CDR3 is CASSLTGVGTEAFF. In DNA, the CDR3 is TGTGCCAGCAGCTTGACAGGGGTAGGAACTGAAGCTTTCTTT.

The chain has TRBV7-4 and TRBJ1-4; D call uncertain. The germline CDR1 and CDR2 sequences are SGHVT and SQSDAQ. The CDR3 runs to 16 residues. V was trimmed by 5 bases and J by 8 bases, leaving 21 bases between them. In DNA form, the CDR3 reads TGTGCCAGCAGCCAAAATGTCACAGCCCGACGCGAAAAACTGTTTTTT. Its translation is CASSQNVTARREKLFF.

This chain uses TRBV15 with TRBJ2-2, with TRBD2 identical over 7 bases. The CDR3 extends over 16 amino acids. CDR1 LNHNV and CDR2 YYDKDF come from the germline V gene (reference sequence). V gave up 0 bases and J gave up 1 base; unmatched junction bases: 2. The CDR3: CATSREVAGNTGELFF. The DNA of the CDR3 is TGTGCCACCAGCAGAGAAGTAGCGGGGAACACCGGGGAGCTGTTTTTT.

The V and J genes are TRBV4-1 and TRBJ1-1, with a possible D match to TRBD1 (5 bases). There are 17 residues in the CDR3. CDR1 is MGHRA and CDR2 is YSYEKL in the germline V gene. Trimming removed 4 bases at V and 0 bases at J, with 18 bases between. CDR3 protein: CASSPGPPRKMNTEAFF. The DNA of the CDR3 is TGCGCCAGCAGCCCAGGGCCGCCTCGCAAAATGAACACTGAAGCTTTCTTT.

CDR3 in amino acids: CAISPRDKNNEQFF. Written as DNA, the CDR3 is TGTGCCATCAGCCCCCGGGACAAGAACAATGAGCAGTTCTTC. This chain links TRBV10-3 with TRBJ2-1; tentative D call: TRBD1 (6 bases). The CDR3 is made up of 14 amino acids. The germline CDR1 and CDR2 sequences are ENHRY and SYGVKD. Trimming stripped 6 bases from V and 5 bases from J, with 14 bases between.

The chain has TRBV5-1 and TRBJ1-4; D may be TRBD1 (6 bases). The CDR3 runs to 13 residues. Germline CDR1 reads SGHRS; CDR2 reads YFSETQ. V was trimmed by 0 bases and J by 8 bases, leaving 8 bases between them. CDR3 nucleotide sequence: TGCGCCAGCAGCTTGGGAGACAGGGAAAAACTGTTTTTT. Encoded protein: CASSLGDREKLFF.

This clone was counted between two and nine times. The chain uses TRBV11-2 and TRBJ1-6, with D unresolved. The CDR3 spans 14 residues. The germline V gene has CDR1 SGHAT and CDR2 FQNNGV. Deletions cut 1 base from V and 9 bases from J, with 10 bases between. CDR3 loop: CASSLGGGRSPLHF. The CDR3 nucleotides read TGTGCCAGCAGCTTAGGCGGCGGCCGTTCACCCCTCCACTTT.

V gene TRBV6-5 combines with J gene TRBJ1-4, with a weak D call TRBD1 (5 bases). The V end lost 6 bases, the J end lost 7 bases, and 12 bases lay between the germline ends. The CDR3 length is 13 residues. Germline V CDR1 and CDR2: MNHEY, SVGAGI. The CDR3 DNA reads as TGTGCCAGCAGCCGGGGACTTTTTGAAAAACTGTTTTTT. Residues: CASSRGLFEKLFF.

The V call is TRBV5-1, the J call TRBJ2-7; the D gene is possibly TRBD1 (5 bases). Germline lookup yields CDR1 SGHRS and CDR2 YFSETQ. The CDR3 is 15 residues long. V gave up 0 bases and J gave up 5 bases, with 15 bases separating them. The DNA of the CDR3 is TGCGCCAGCAGCTTGGCCCCAGGGCTATGGGACGAGCAGTACTTC. It is translated as CASSLAPGLWDEQYF. Filled out from reference TRBV5-1 and TRBJ2-7, the complete variable domain reads KAGVTQTPRYLIKTRGQQVTLSCSPISGHRSVSWYQQTPGQGLQFLFEYFSETQRNKGNFPGRFSGRQFSNSRSEMNVSTLELGDSALYLCASSLAPGLWDEQYFGPGTRLTVT.

This rearrangement joins TRBV7-3 to TRBJ2-3; 11 bases align to TRBD2. Germline V gene lookup returns CDR1 SGHTA and CDR2 FQGTGA. The CDR3 extends over 17 amino acids. Trimming removed 0 bases from V and 2 bases from J; junction bases left unmatched: 4. The CDR3, as DNA: TGTGCCAGCAGCTTAACCGTAGCGGGGGGGGCCACAGATACGCAGTATTTT. Translated: CASSLTVAGGATDTQYF.

V usage is TRBV19 and J usage is TRBJ1-2; no clear D gene. Trimming took off 9 bases at V and 4 bases at J, with 9 bases between the two ends. This CDR3 is built from 11 residues. Germline assignment: CDR1 LNHDA and CDR2 SQIVND (reference sequence). The CDR3, as DNA: TGTGCCAGCGCGGCGACCTATGGCTACACCTTC. It codes for CASAATYGYTF.

V and J are TRBV7-2 and TRBJ1-1; 9 bases match TRBD1. The CDR3 covers 15 residues. V trimming: 4 bases; J trimming: 0 bases; junction bases outside the gene matches: 3. Germline CDR1 is SGHTA and CDR2 is FQGNSA. CDR3 coding DNA: TGTGCCAGCAGCTCGTGGACAGGGGTGAACACTGAAGCTTTCTTT. This encodes CASSSWTGVNTEAFF.

The V and J genes are TRBV5-1 and TRBJ2-5; TRBD1 might be the D (8 bases). Germline V gives CDR1 SGHRS, CDR2 YFSETQ. The length of the CDR3 is 15 residues. Trimming removed 5 bases from V and 5 bases from J, with 19 bases in between. The CDR3 region is CASSYLGQGGETQYF. The CDR3 nucleotides are TGCGCCAGCAGTTACCTTGGACAGGGAGGGGAGACCCAGTACTTC.